These 15 T cell receptor beta chains share one sample of origin, sequenced in a study of immune characterization of retroperitoneal liposarcoma. TCRdb passed the PCR reads through MiXCR, listing each CDR3 protein once. This table has approximately 11,000 distinct CDR3 sequences, around a quarter appearing once. The sequencing input was blood. The receptors originated from a male donor with retroperitoneal liposarcoma.

This clonotype was counted at least ten times. The V and J genes are TRBV6-1 and TRBJ1-1; 7 nucleotides line up with TRBD1. The CDR3 totals 16 residues. The ends lost 6 bases at V and 1 base at J; junction bases unmatched: 11. Germline CDR1 and CDR2: MNHNS and SASEGT. For the CDR3, the DNA is TGTGCCAGCAGCTCCGACAGGGAAAAGGCGAACACTGAAGCTTTCTTT. Encoded protein: CASSSDREKANTEAFF.

This clonotype showed up many times. This sequence joins TRBV6-1 and TRBJ2-5; unclear D gene. V was shortened by 5 bases and J by 5 bases, with 21 bases between the two germline ends. This CDR3 comprises 16 residues. In germline, CDR1 is MNHNS, CDR2 SASEGT. The DNA of the CDR3 is TGTGCCAGCAGTACCCCCGGGCTCAACAAGTGGGAGACCCAGTACTTC. This gives the protein CASSTPGLNKWETQYF.

With respect to this clonotype: The junction and the germline gene differ at one end; a read error may be behind it. The chain links TRBV11-2 to TRBJ1-6; unclear D gene. Germline values: CDR1 SGHAT, CDR2 FQNNGV. The CDR3 runs 15 residues. DNA of the CDR3: TGTGCCAGCAGCTTGGAAGCCGTCTATAATTCACCCCTCAACTTT. Translating gives CASSLEAVYNSPLNF.

The chain has TRBV5-1 and TRBJ1-1; 11 nucleotides match TRBD1. V lost 4 bases to trimming and J lost 5 bases; unmatched junction nucleotides: 7. The CDR3 length is 15 residues. CDR1 is SGHRS and CDR2 is YFSETQ in the germline V gene. The CDR3 DNA reads TGCGCCAGCAGCCTATCAGGACAGGGGGCAACTGAAGCTTTCTTT. It yields the protein CASSLSGQGATEAFF.

The chain recombines TRBV6-6 with TRBJ1-1, with D hard to call. CDR3 size: 12 residues. Germline-derived CDR1 and CDR2 are MNHNY and SVGAGI (reference sequence). V dropped 6 bases and J dropped 1 base, with 6 bases sitting between them. The DNA of the CDR3 is TGTGCCAGCAGCAAGTGGAACACTGAAGCTTTCTTT. This encodes CASSKWNTEAFF.

This clonotype ranks as large. The genes are TRBV6-1 and TRBJ2-2; TRBD1 matches 11 bases. Germline lookup yields CDR1 MNHNS and CDR2 SASEGT. The CDR3 length is 14 residues. The ends lost 7 bases at V and 9 bases at J; junction bases unmatched: 7. The CDR3 DNA sequence: TGTGCCAGCATTCCGGACAGGGGGCGGAGGGAGCTGTTTTTT. It codes for CASIPDRGRRELFF.

This clonotype was recorded at least ten times. The chain is built from TRBV6-1 and TRBJ2-7; 10 nucleotides align to TRBD2. CDR1 and CDR2 from the germline V gene are MNHNS and SASEGT. The CDR3 consists of 15 residues. V lost 6 bases, J lost 2 bases, and 7 bases stayed unmatched. The CDR3 bases are TGTGCCAGCAGACTGGGACTAGCGATCCCCTACGAGCAGTACTTC. Translation gives CASRLGLAIPYEQYF.

CDR3 DNA: TGTGCCAGCAGTTACGGGGGTCGAGCTGAAGCTTTCTTT. Translation gives CASSYGGRAEAFF. This rearrangement joins TRBV6-6 to TRBJ1-1, with D possibly matching TRBD1 (5 bases). CDR1 MNHNY and CDR2 SVGAGI come from the germline V gene (reference sequence). V lost 2 bases, J lost 6 bases, and 10 bases lay in between. This CDR3 has 13 amino acids.

The chain recombines TRBV12-3 or TRBV12-4 with TRBJ1-4; 7 bases align to TRBD1. The CDR3 loop spans 16 amino acids. Unmatched junction bases numbered 5, after V lost 4 bases and J lost 0 bases. The CDR3 DNA reads TGTGCCAGCAGTTCCGGGACAGTTCCAACTAATGAAAAACTGTTTTTT. This encodes CASSSGTVPTNEKLFF.

The gene calls are TRBV6-1 and TRBJ1-6; unclear D gene. Trimming stripped 5 bases from V and 0 bases from J, with 17 bases between. CDR3 length: 18 amino acids. Germline CDR1 MNHNS, CDR2 SASEGT. The CDR3 region is CASSSDPYRSSYNSPLHF. For the CDR3, the DNA is TGTGCCAGCAGTTCAGACCCCTATAGGAGCTCCTATAATTCACCCCTCCACTTT.

Note on this clonotype: The junction and the germline gene differ at one end; a read error may be behind it. The rearrangement joins TRBV5-1 to TRBJ1-6; 8 nucleotides line up with TRBD1. CDR1 is SGHRS and CDR2 is YFSETQ in the germline V gene. There are 15 residues in the CDR3. Written as DNA, the CDR3 is TGCGCCAGCAGCTTGGGCCGGGACAGGAATTCACCCCTCCAATTT. It encodes CASSLGRDRNSPLQF.

This clonotype appeared once. The chain carries TRBV7-8 and TRBJ1-2; 7 bases match TRBD1. Trimming cost V 1 base and J 8 bases; bases outside gene matches: 7. There are 14 residues in the CDR3. Looked up from germline, CDR1 is SGHVS and CDR2 is FQNEAQ. In DNA, the CDR3 is TGTGCCAGCAGCTTAGACAGGGGCTCTGACGGCTACACCTTC. Translating it yields CASSLDRGSDGYTF. Looking up the rest from reference TRBV7-8 and TRBJ1-2 gives the full variable domain: GAGVSQSPRYKVAKRGQDVALRCDPISGHVSLFWYQQALGQGPEFLTYFQNEAQLDKSGLPSDRFFAERPEGSVSTLKIQRTQQEDSAVYLCASSLDRGSDGYTFGSGTRLTVV.

This CDR3 reads CASSTLGVYEQFF. Written as DNA, the CDR3 is TGTGCCAGCAGCACACTCGGTGTCTATGAGCAGTTCTTC. J is TRBJ2-1 and V is TRBV11-3; D remains ambiguous. Germline values: CDR1 SGHNT, CDR2 YENEEA. This CDR3 is built from 13 residues. Trimming stripped 5 bases from V and 8 bases from J, with 13 bases between. Together with reference TRBV11-3 and TRBJ2-1, the CDR3 gives the full variable domain: EAGVVQSPRYKIIEKKQPVAFWCNPISGHNTLYWYLQNLGQGPELLIRYENEEAVDDSQLPKDRFSAERLKGVDSTLKIQPAELGDSAVYLCASSTLGVYEQFFGPGTRLTVL.

This clonotype was seen at least ten times. The chain combines TRBV11-3 with TRBJ2-3; D might be TRBD1 (6 bases). The V end was cut by 1 base, the J end by 2 bases, with 10 bases between. The CDR3 contains 15 residues. Germline V CDR1 and CDR2: SGHNT, YENEEA. DNA for the CDR3: TGTGCCAGCAGCTTAGTTCAGGGGACCACAGATACGCAGTATTTT. This translates into CASSLVQGTTDTQYF.

This clonotype showed up many times. The chain couples TRBV4-1 to TRBJ2-7, with D possibly called TRBD1 or TRBD2 (5 bases each). Looked up from germline, CDR1 is MGHRA and CDR2 is YSYEKL. The V end was cut by 3 bases, the J end by 10 bases, with 10 bases between. The CDR3 loop spans 11 amino acids. CDR3 DNA: TGCGCCAGCAGCCACGGGACCGAACAGTACGTC. Translated, it gives CASSHGTEQYV.